This passage covers 18 T cell receptor beta chains from one sample sequenced in a study of neoadjuvant anti-PD-1 for oral cavity cancer. Time point here: after neoadjuvant nivolumab, at surgical resection. Sequencing was performed with immunoSEQ multiplex PCR; in TCRdb, only in-frame clones are kept and a portion is missing. The sample carries over 60,000 clones, approximately 87% recorded once. The material sequenced was PBMCs, taken after nivolumab (anti-PD-1) treatment. The source is a person aged 40 to 85 with oral cavity squamous cell carcinoma.

The rearrangement links TRBV29-1 to TRBJ1-1; D is undetermined. Deletions cut 7 bases from V and 0 bases from J, with 15 bases between. Per germline, CDR1 SQVTM and CDR2 ANQGSEA. The CDR3 extends over 14 amino acids. The DNA for the CDR3 is TGCAGCGGTGGTAGTGGAGCTATGAACACTGAAGCTTTCTTT. This sequence encodes CSGGSGAMNTEAFF.

The chain uses TRBV2 and TRBJ2-1; no clear D. V lost 3 bases to trimming and J lost 4 bases, with 7 bases between them. From germline, CDR1 is SNHLY and CDR2 FYNNEI. The CDR3 is made up of 13 amino acids. DNA for the CDR3: TGTGCCAGCAGTGAGACGGATTACAATGAGCAGTTCTTC. Translated: CASSETDYNEQFF.

V and J are TRBV7-3 and TRBJ2-3; D uncertain. With 5 bases removed from V and 3 bases from J, the gap between germline ends came to 6 bases. Germline loops: CDR1 SGHTA, CDR2 FQGTGA. The CDR3 is made up of 12 amino acids. CDR3 nucleotides: TGTGCCAGCAGCGCCAATACAGATACGCAGTATTTT. It codes for CASSANTDTQYF.

This clone was observed a single time. The chain employs TRBV5-4 and TRBJ2-3, with D hard to call. With 4 bases removed from V and 0 bases from J, the gap between germline ends came to 15 bases. The germline CDR1 and CDR2 sequences are SGHNT and YYREEE (reference sequence). CDR3 size: 16 residues. CDR3 region: CASSAYYISSTDTQYF. In nucleotides, the CDR3 is TGTGCCAGCAGCGCCTACTACATTTCTAGCACAGATACGCAGTATTTT.

This CDR3 is CASKPGTNYGYTF. CDR3 bases: TGTGCCAGTAAGCCGGGAACTAACTATGGCTACACCTTC. The gene calls are TRBV19 and TRBJ1-2; D is uncertain. The V end was cut by 7 bases, the J end by 0 bases, with 9 bases between. Germline CDR1 and CDR2: LNHDA and SQIVND (reference sequence). This CDR3 comprises 13 residues.

The chain has TRBV5-4 and TRBJ2-2, with D unresolved. CDR3 length equals 12 residues. CDR1 is SGHNT and CDR2 is YYREEE in the germline V gene (reference sequence). V was trimmed by 3 bases and J by 4 bases, leaving 4 bases between them. CDR3 sequence reads: CASSSPTGELFF. The CDR3 DNA is TGTGCCAGCAGCTCCCCCACCGGGGAGCTGTTTTTT. Using reference TRBV5-4 and TRBJ2-2 for the parts outside the CDR3, the full variable domain is ETGVTQSPTHLIKTRGQQVTLRCSSQSGHNTVSWYQQALGQGPQFIFQYYREEENGRGNFPPRFSGLQFPNYSSELNVNALELDDSALYLCASSSPTGELFFGEGSRLTVL.

The chain recombines TRBV7-9 with TRBJ2-7; D tentatively reads TRBD1 or TRBD2 (5 bases each). The germline V gene has CDR1 SEHNR and CDR2 FQNEAQ (reference sequence). V lost 6 bases, J lost 0 bases, and 12 bases lay in between. This CDR3 region has 14 residues. The CDR3 DNA sequence: TGTGCCAGCAGACCGGGACGGAGCTCCTACGAGCAGTACTTC. Its protein is CASRPGRSSYEQYF.

The J gene is TRBJ1-1, the V gene TRBV2; TRBD1 aligns across 7 bases. V was pared by 7 bases and J by 5 bases, with 13 bases of the junction left unmatched. Germline V gene data show CDR1 as SNHLY and CDR2 as FYNNEI. The CDR3 loop spans 15 amino acids. The CDR3 is CASIQQTGWNTEAFF. The CDR3 nucleotides are TGTGCCAGCATCCAACAGACAGGGTGGAATACTGAAGCTTTCTTT.

This chain links TRBV6-1 with TRBJ2-7; no clear D gene. Trimming left V 10 bases short and J 4 bases short, with 23 bases between. Per germline, CDR1 MNHNS and CDR2 SASEGT. CDR3 length: 15 residues. The chain's CDR3 is CAIQIPWYPFYEQYF. DNA of the CDR3: TGTGCCATCCAAATACCGTGGTACCCGTTTTACGAGCAGTACTTC.

The sample holds a few counts of this clone. The chain recombines TRBV6-6 with TRBJ2-7; the D gene is possibly TRBD1 (7 bases). CDR1 is MNHNY, CDR2 SVGAGI, per germline (reference sequence). This CDR3 comprises 16 residues. V lost 7 bases and J lost 8, with 27 bases in between. The CDR3, as DNA: TGTGCCAGCACCAGAGGGGCAGAACAGGGGAGGATTAAGCAGTACTTC. As protein: CASTRGAEQGRIKQYF.

This clone was detected once. V gene TRBV5-1 combines with J gene TRBJ2-6; weak D call: TRBD1 (5 bases). The CDR3 consists of 15 residues. V dropped 2 bases and J dropped 0 bases, with 6 bases sitting between them. Germline values: CDR1 SGHRS, CDR2 YFSETQ. CDR3: CASSLQVSGANVLTF. The CDR3 DNA follows: TGCGCCAGCAGCTTACAGGTCTCTGGGGCCAACGTCCTGACTTTC. Full variable domain (remainder filled in from reference TRBV5-1 and TRBJ2-6): KAGVTQTPRYLIKTRGQQVTLSCSPISGHRSVSWYQQTPGQGLQFLFEYFSETQRNKGNFPGRFSGRQFSNSRSEMNVSTLELGDSALYLCASSLQVSGANVLTFGAGSRLTVL.

The sample holds a few counts of this clone. Distinct nucleotide sequences in the sample also encode this CDR3. V gene TRBV4-1 combines with J gene TRBJ2-3; possibly TRBD1 or TRBD2 for D (5 bases each). This CDR3 has 17 amino acids. Germline V gene lookup returns CDR1 MGHRA and CDR2 YSYEKL. Trimming took 3 bases from V and 2 from J, leaving 18 bases between them. CDR3 sequence: CASSHFLPGRFTDTQYF. The CDR3 DNA reads as TGCGCCAGCAGCCACTTTCTGCCAGGGAGATTCACAGATACGCAGTATTTT.

V is TRBV21-1 and J is TRBJ2-7; TRBD2 is the table's D call, not checked against the DNA. TRBV21-1 is a known pseudogene. CDR3 length: 16 residues. As DNA, the CDR3 is TGTGCCAGCAGCAAATGGGAACTAGCCCTCCCCTACGAGCAGTACTTC. This sequence encodes CASSKWELALPYEQYF.

The chain combines TRBV7-9 with TRBJ1-2, with TRBD1 identical over 8 bases. In germline, CDR1 is SEHNR, CDR2 FQNEAQ (reference sequence). The J segment lost 6 bases and the V segment lost 3 bases, leaving 3 bases of the junction unmatched. The CDR3 is made up of 13 amino acids. The CDR3 region is CASSFDRGDGYTF. CDR3 coding DNA: TGTGCCAGCAGCTTCGACAGGGGAGATGGCTACACCTTC. The entire variable domain, with the rest obtained from reference TRBV7-9 and TRBJ1-2, is as follows: DTGVSQNPRHKITKRGQNVTFRCDPISEHNRLYWYRQTLGQGPEFLTYFQNEAQLEKSRLLSDRFSAERPKGSFSTLEIQRTEQGDSAMYLCASSFDRGDGYTFGSGTRLTVV.

This sequence joins TRBV6-1 and TRBJ2-1; TRBD1 matches at 9 bases. J lost 4 bases, V lost 5 bases, and 3 bases had no gene match. This CDR3 comprises 14 residues. CDR1 and CDR2 (germline): MNHNS, SASEGT. The CDR3 nucleotides read TGTGCCAGCAGTCTCGGGACAGGGTACAATGAGCAGTTCTTC. It specifies CASSLGTGYNEQFF.

The chain links TRBV6-4 to TRBJ2-3, with D possibly matching TRBD2 (6 bases). The V end lost 0 bases, the J end lost 0 bases, and 10 bases lay between the germline ends. From germline, CDR1 is MRHNA and CDR2 SNTAGT. The CDR3 runs 16 residues. The CDR3 protein is CASSDSLSGSTDTQYF. The CDR3 DNA is TGTGCCAGCAGTGACTCCCTGAGCGGGAGCACAGATACGCAGTATTTT.

The J gene is TRBJ1-4, the V gene TRBV5-1, with D possibly being TRBD1 (5 bases). Germline-derived CDR1 and CDR2 are SGHRS and YFSETQ. V lost 4 bases to trimming and J lost 5 bases, with 12 bases between them. The CDR3 runs to 14 residues. This CDR3 reads CASSGGTGNEKLFF. DNA for the CDR3: TGCGCCAGCAGCGGGGGTACTGGGAATGAAAAACTGTTTTTT.

The chain recombines TRBV7-2 with TRBJ1-2, with 8 bases fitting TRBD1. V dropped 2 bases and J dropped 3; count of bases not matched to a gene: 2. This CDR3 region has 14 residues. Germline CDR1 is SGHTA and CDR2 is FQGNSA. In DNA form, the CDR3 reads TGTGCCAGCAGCTTACCGGGACAGGACTATGGCTACACCTTC. It is translated as CASSLPGQDYGYTF.